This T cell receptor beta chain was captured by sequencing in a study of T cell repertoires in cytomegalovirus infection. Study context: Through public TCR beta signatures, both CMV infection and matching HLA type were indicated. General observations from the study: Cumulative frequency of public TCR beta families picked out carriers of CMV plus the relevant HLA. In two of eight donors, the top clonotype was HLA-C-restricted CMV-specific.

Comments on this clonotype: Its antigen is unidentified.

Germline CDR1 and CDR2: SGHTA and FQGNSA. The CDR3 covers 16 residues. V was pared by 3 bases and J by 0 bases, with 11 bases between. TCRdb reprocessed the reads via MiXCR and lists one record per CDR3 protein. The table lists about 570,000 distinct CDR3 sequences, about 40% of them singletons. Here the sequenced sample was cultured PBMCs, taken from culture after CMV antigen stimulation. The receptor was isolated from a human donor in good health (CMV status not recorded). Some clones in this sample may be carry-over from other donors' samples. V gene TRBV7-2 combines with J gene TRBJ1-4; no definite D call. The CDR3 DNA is TGTGCCAGCAGCTTGGACCCCGTCGCAACTAATGAAAAACTGTTTTTT. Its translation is CASSLDPVATNEKLFF.